This T cell receptor (beta chain) stems from a study of blood T cell repertoires in COVID-19. The table came from immunoSEQ multiplex PCR; TCRdb's copy has only in-frame clones and leaves some out. The repertoire includes 210,000 or so clones, around 89% of them detected once, and 2% to 3% sits in the top ten. Seattle patients were enrolled while actively infected and followed longitudinally. The receptor was isolated from a man aged 30-40 years with COVID-19, enrolled during active disease. Sequencing used peripheral blood.

CDR3 amino acids: CASSQGQTLRSGNTIYF. CDR3 nucleotide sequence: TGTGCCAGCAGCCAGGGACAGACACTCCGTTCTGGAAACACCATATATTTT. The chain couples TRBV11-2 to TRBJ1-3; the match to TRBD1 covers 7 bases. Germline V gene sequence: CDR1 SGHAT, CDR2 FQNNGV. The CDR3 has 17 amino acids. The V segment lost 5 bases and the J segment 1 base; nucleotides outside the gene matches: 11.